The clone carrying this T cell receptor (beta chain) was observed once. The sample belongs to a study of control samples from healthy donors and cancer patients. The protocol was immunoSEQ multiplex PCR, while the TCRdb copy is restricted to in-frame clones and leaves out a portion. The sample contains fewer than 90,000 clones, around 94% of which appear only once. From germline, CDR1 is MNHEY and CDR2 SVGAGI. CDR3 length: 14 amino acids. V was cut by 2 bases and J by 13 bases, with 15 bases left in between. The receptor's source is a woman aged 40-49 years in good health. The specimen sequenced was blood. This chain connects TRBV6-5 to TRBJ1-6; D uncertain. CDR3 bases: TGTGCCAGCAGTTACGGGGAACAGAATTTCCCCCTCCACTTT. Translation gives CASSYGEQNFPLHF.